Listed here are 7 T cell receptor beta chains from one sample, sequenced in a study of T-cell memory formation after mild COVID-19 (dated by TCRdb to about 2021). The library was obtained by 5' RACE. Data came from an Illumina NovaSeq 6000. TCRdb reran the public reads through fastp at Q25 and MiXCR, keeping productive beta chains. CDR3 protein duplicates are merged, each entry listing the most common genes and DNA. This sample comprises hundreds of thousands of distinct CDR3 sequences, roughly 22% of them detected only once. The ten largest clones represent under 15% of the sample. The sequenced sample was PBMCs or a T cell subset sorted from them (not recorded which). These TCRs come from an adult woman who had mild COVID-19 (a few samples of this study predate the infection). The sample titles of this study are shuffled in the database, so cell type and time point are left out; the donor was told from shared clones.

This chain links TRBV3-1 with TRBJ2-3, with D possibly being TRBD1 (5 bases). V lost 2 bases, J lost 2 bases, and 8 bases lay in between. CDR1 and CDR2 from the germline V gene are LGHDT and YNNKEL (reference sequence). The length of the CDR3 is 14 residues. The CDR3 spells CASSQKTDTDTQYF. For the CDR3, the DNA is TGTGCCAGCAGCCAAAAGACAGACACAGATACGCAGTATTTT.

This clonotype has only a few counts. This chain joins TRBV5-1 and TRBJ2-7; D unclear. V shed 0 bases and J shed 6 bases, with 13 bases lying between them. Germline V gene sequence: CDR1 SGHRS, CDR2 YFSETQ. The CDR3 runs to 14 residues. CDR3 bases: TGCGCCAGCAGCTTGGAGGTGGTTTCGAGCGAGCAGTACTTC. It yields the protein CASSLEVVSSEQYF.

This clonotype was seen a few times. The J gene is TRBJ1-2, the V gene TRBV6-6, with D maybe TRBD1 (6 bases). This CDR3 has 14 residues. The germline CDR1 and CDR2 sequences are MNHNY and SVGAGI (reference sequence). V gave up 6 bases and J gave up 4 bases, with 15 bases separating them. The CDR3 reads CASSRGQSFYGYTF. The CDR3 DNA is TGTGCCAGCAGCCGAGGACAGTCGTTCTATGGCTACACCTTC.

V gene TRBV12-3 or TRBV12-4 combines with J gene TRBJ1-6; D remains unclear. The germline V and J ends were trimmed by 2 bases and 9 bases, with 5 bases remaining between them. The CDR3 length is 12 residues. The CDR3 DNA is TGTGCCAGCAGTTTAAGTGCTTCACCCCTCCACTTT. This translates into CASSLSASPLHF.

This sequence joins TRBV7-6 and TRBJ2-3; TRBD2 aligns across 8 bases. The CDR3 consists of 16 residues. Germline V gene sequence: CDR1 SGHVS, CDR2 FNYEAQ. Trimming cost V 4 bases and J 1 base; bases outside gene matches: 7. The CDR3 here is CASSSPAGVGTDTQYF. In nucleotides, the CDR3 is TGTGCCAGCAGCTCACCAGCGGGAGTGGGCACAGATACGCAGTATTTT. Full variable domain (missing parts from reference TRBV7-6 and TRBJ2-3): GAGVSQSPRYKVTKRGQDVALRCDPISGHVSLYWYRQALGQGPEFLTYFNYEAQQDKSGLPNDRFSAERPEGSISTLTIQRTEQRDSAMYRCASSSPAGVGTDTQYFGPGTRLTVL.

This clonotype was seen many times. The genes are TRBV5-5 and TRBJ2-3; D may be TRBD2 (5 bases). The V gene's germline CDR1 is SGHKS and CDR2 YYEKEE (reference sequence). Trimming removed 2 bases at V and 6 bases at J, with 13 bases between. The CDR3 length is 14 residues. The CDR3, as DNA: TGTGCCAGCAGCTTAGGCGGTAGCGCTGATACGCAGTATTTT. It specifies CASSLGGSADTQYF. Together with reference TRBV5-5 and TRBJ2-3, the CDR3 gives the full variable domain: DAGVTQSPTHLIKTRGQQVTLRCSPISGHKSVSWYQQVLGQGPQFIFQYYEKEERGRGNFPDRFSARQFPNYSSELNVNALLLGDSALYLCASSLGGSADTQYFGPGTRLTVL.

This chain uses TRBV19 with TRBJ2-7; no clear D gene. V was pared by 3 bases and J by 4 bases, with 10 bases between. The CDR3 contains 13 residues. CDR1 LNHDA and CDR2 SQIVND come from the germline V gene (reference sequence). Written as DNA, the CDR3 is TGTGCCAGTAGTATCGGCAGAGATTACGAGCAGTACTTC. Translated, it gives CASSIGRDYEQYF.